Below, 26 T cell receptor beta chains from the same sample are listed, as sequenced in a study of identical twins' blood T cells. TCRdb redid the calling of the 5' RACE reads with MiXCR, one entry per CDR3 protein. The table shows 400,000 or so distinct CDR3 sequences, with under 30% occurring only once. The sequenced sample consisted of PBMCs. These receptors were collected from a woman between 18 and 50 years old in good health.

The chain links TRBV12-3 or TRBV12-4 to TRBJ1-6, with 8 bases that match TRBD1. The trim removed 7 bases at V and 10 bases at J, leaving 9 bases unmatched. The CDR3 length is 14 residues. CDR3 region: CASKHRGANSPLHF. Here the CDR3 DNA reads TGTGCCAGCAAACACAGGGGGGCTAACTCACCCCTCCACTTT.

This clonotype was seen a few times. This rearrangement joins TRBV9 to TRBJ2-4, with D perhaps matching TRBD2 (5 bases). The CDR3 sequence is 15 residues long. Germline V CDR1 and CDR2: SGDLS, YYNGEE. V dropped 0 bases and J dropped 2 bases, with 9 bases sitting between them. The CDR3 DNA reads TGTGCCAGCAGCGTAGACGAGGGAACCAAAAACATTCAGTACTTC. Protein sequence: CASSVDEGTKNIQYF.

A word on this clonotype: A much larger clone lies one base from this, so it may be a read error. Lacking the conserved final phenylalanine or tryptophan, this CDR3 likely reflects a read error. The chain has TRBV20-1 and TRBJ2-7; D call uncertain. The CDR3 extends over 10 amino acids. CDR1 and CDR2 from the germline V gene are DFQATT and SNEGSKA (reference sequence). V dropped 3 bases and J dropped 9 bases, with 9 bases sitting between them. The CDR3 sequence is CSARKRGQYL. The CDR3 nucleotides are TGCAGTGCTAGGAAGCGCGGGCAGTACTTA.

This chain joins TRBV5-1 and TRBJ1-5; the match to TRBD1 covers 7 bases. The CDR3 has 15 residues. The trim removed 0 bases at V and 3 bases at J, leaving 3 bases unmatched. Germline assignment: CDR1 SGHRS and CDR2 YFSETQ. The CDR3 DNA reads as TGCGCCAGCAGCTTGGGGACAGGAATCAATCAGCCCCAGCATTTT. This translates into CASSLGTGINQPQHF.

Concerning this clonotype: It is likely a read error, because the conserved phenylalanine at the end of the CDR3 is missing. The chain links TRBV20-1 to TRBJ2-3, with D tentatively TRBD1 (5 bases). Germline assignment: CDR1 DFQATT and CDR2 SNEGSKA (reference sequence). V was clipped by 5 bases and J by 3 bases, with 21 bases between them. This CDR3 is built from 16 residues. CDR3 in amino acids: CSAGSPLGVVTDTQYL. The CDR3 nucleotides are TGCAGTGCTGGTAGCCCCCTAGGGGTTGTAACAGATACGCAGTATCTT.

The sample holds a few counts of this clonotype. The V gene is TRBV19, the J gene TRBJ2-3; D gene unclear. Germline CDR1 reads LNHDA; CDR2 reads SQIVND (reference sequence). The V gene lost 0 bases and the J gene lost 1 base, with 11 bases spanning the gap. This CDR3 contains 16 residues. DNA of the CDR3: TGTGCCAGTAGTATAGAAGGCAGGACGGGCACAGATACGCAGTATTTT. Its translation: CASSIEGRTGTDTQYF.

This clonotype was seen ten or more times. The J gene is TRBJ1-5, the V gene TRBV6-2 or TRBV6-3, with D unresolved. The V end was cut by 5 bases, the J end by 9 bases, with 8 bases between. Germline V gene data show CDR1 as MNHEY and CDR2 as SVGEGT. The CDR3 is 11 amino acids. Here the CDR3 reads CASSHGGPQHF. As DNA, the CDR3 is TGTGCCAGCAGTCATGGAGGGCCCCAGCATTTT.

The V gene is TRBV9, the J gene TRBJ2-7, with D perhaps matching TRBD1 (6 bases). With 0 bases removed from V and 5 bases from J, the gap between germline ends came to 9 bases. The CDR3 consists of 13 residues. From germline, CDR1 is SGDLS and CDR2 YYNGEE. Here the CDR3 DNA reads TGTGCCAGCAGCGTAGGTCAGGGGAACGAGCAGTACTTC. Amino acid sequence: CASSVGQGNEQYF.

Turning to this clonotype: With a much larger clone just one base away, this may be a read error. The CDR3 reads CAIRTGEAFF. CDR3 nucleotides: TGTGCCATCAGGACGGGGGAAGCTTTCTTT. This sequence joins TRBV2 and TRBJ1-1; D is uncertain. CDR1 and CDR2 from the germline V gene are SNHLY and FYNNEI. The CDR3 sequence is 10 residues long. V was clipped by 10 bases and J by 8 bases, with 11 bases between them. The full variable domain, its missing parts supplied by reference TRBV2 and TRBJ1-1, is EPEVTQTPSHQVTQMGQEVILRCVPISNHLYFYWYRQILGQKVEFLVSFYNNEISEKSEIFDDQFSVERPDGSNFTLKIRSTKLEDSAMYFCAIRTGEAFFGQGTRLTVV.

This clonotype was recorded a few times. V usage is TRBV20-1 and J usage is TRBJ1-1; D perhaps matches TRBD1 (5 bases). Per germline, CDR1 DFQATT and CDR2 SNEGSKA (reference sequence). The CDR3 runs to 14 residues. V lost 5 bases and J 7 bases, leaving 20 bases between the germline ends. CDR3 sequence (DNA): TGCAGTGCTCGGCACAGCGGGGGGACGAGTGAAGCTTTCTTT. Its protein product is CSARHSGGTSEAFF.

Of note for this clonotype: This may be a read error: a much more frequent sequence differs by one nucleotide. The J gene is TRBJ1-2, the V gene TRBV19; D unclear. This CDR3 comprises 13 residues. Trimming left V 3 bases short and J 6 bases short, with 11 bases between. The germline CDR1 and CDR2 sequences are LNHDA and SQIVND (reference sequence). CDR3 nucleotide sequence: TGTGCCAGTAGTATGAGGGCTTTTCATGGCTACACCTTC. This gives the protein CASSMRAFHGYTF.

This clonotype was recorded a few times. The rearrangement joins TRBV3-1 to TRBJ1-2; D gene unclear. V lost 1 base, J lost 6 bases, and 9 bases lay in between. Germline V lookup: CDR1 LGHDT, CDR2 YNNKEL (reference sequence). CDR3 length: 13 amino acids. CDR3: CASSQGVGNGYTF. The CDR3 nucleotides read TGTGCCAGCAGCCAAGGTGTCGGGAATGGCTACACCTTC.

CDR3 DNA: TGTGCCAGTCACGGGGTGGCTGAAGCTTTCTTT. Translated: CASHGVAEAFF. The chain recombines TRBV6-6 with TRBJ1-1; D not resolved. The CDR3 contains 11 residues. CDR1 is MNHNY, CDR2 SVGAGI, per germline (reference sequence). V lost 9 bases and J lost 6, with 11 bases in between.

The V gene is TRBV20-1, the J gene TRBJ1-2; 9 bases fit TRBD1. CDR1 and CDR2 (germline): DFQATT, SNEGSKA (reference sequence). CDR3 size: 14 residues. V gave up 5 bases and J gave up 3 bases; unmatched junction bases: 7. CDR3 sequence: CSAGHRGLYYGYTF. The DNA for the CDR3 is TGCAGTGCTGGACACAGGGGGCTCTACTATGGCTACACCTTC.

This clonotype was detected only a few times. The chain joins TRBV29-1 to TRBJ1-1; D gene unclear. The CDR3 totals 12 residues. V was cut by 4 bases and J by 4 bases, with 10 bases left in between. Germline-derived CDR1 and CDR2 are SQVTM and ANQGSEA. The CDR3 region has the DNA TGCAGCGTTGGGAATTTGGGCACTGAAGCTTTCTTT. Translating gives CSVGNLGTEAFF.

The chain is built from TRBV9 and TRBJ2-3, with 11 bases fitting TRBD2. This CDR3 spans 19 amino acids. Trimming removed 0 bases from V and 5 bases from J; junction bases left unmatched: 14. Germline lookup yields CDR1 SGDLS and CDR2 YYNGEE. This CDR3 reads CASSVVPGTSGTSKDTQYF. The CDR3 nucleotides are TGTGCCAGCAGCGTAGTACCTGGGACTAGCGGTACTTCGAAAGATACGCAGTATTTT.

The rearrangement links TRBV25-1 to TRBJ1-1; weak D call: TRBD1 (6 bases). V was clipped by 6 bases and J by 0 bases, with 11 bases between them. Germline V gene lookup returns CDR1 MGHDK and CDR2 SYGVNS. The CDR3 covers 14 residues. In DNA form, the CDR3 reads TGTGCCAGCAGGGGGGACATCATGAACACTGAAGCTTTCTTT. The encoded protein is CASRGDIMNTEAFF.

This clonotype was seen many times. The chain joins TRBV11-2 to TRBJ2-7, with TRBD2 matching over 7 bases. Germline lookup yields CDR1 SGHAT and CDR2 FQNNGV. The ends lost 3 bases at V and 2 bases at J; junction bases unmatched: 7. This CDR3 is 15 amino acids long. CDR3 sequence (DNA): TGTGCCAGCAGCTTGCGGGGGTGGGCTCCCTACGAGCAGTACTTC. The encoded protein is CASSLRGWAPYEQYF.

This clonotype turned up a few times. The CDR3 protein is CSATGTSGSLEQYF. The CDR3 DNA sequence: TGCAGTGCTACTGGGACTAGCGGATCCCTCGAGCAGTACTTC. The rearrangement joins TRBV20-1 to TRBJ2-7, with 11 bases aligning to TRBD2. Losses at the gene ends were 4 bases for V and 6 bases for J; bases not matched to a gene: 8. CDR1 and CDR2 (germline): DFQATT, SNEGSKA (reference sequence). The CDR3 extends over 14 amino acids.

This chain connects TRBV12-3 or TRBV12-4 to TRBJ2-2; a possible D gene is TRBD2 (5 bases). The length of the CDR3 is 15 residues. Trimming removed 3 bases at V and 5 bases at J, with 13 bases between. Here the CDR3 reads CASSFRRTETGELFF. The CDR3 region has the DNA TGTGCCAGCAGTTTCAGGAGGACGGAGACCGGGGAGCTGTTTTTT.

This chain connects TRBV5-1 to TRBJ2-7; perhaps TRBD2 as D (6 bases). CDR3 length equals 14 residues. Trimming cost V 3 bases and J 2 bases, with 12 bases left between them. Per germline, CDR1 SGHRS and CDR2 YFSETQ. The CDR3 DNA reads TGCGCCAGCAGCTCACGGGGAGGAACCTACGAGCAGTACTTC. Residues: CASSSRGGTYEQYF.

The CDR3 region is CSVESSDQVGGYTF. CDR3 in DNA: TGCAGCGTTGAATCAAGTGATCAAGTTGGGGGCTACACCTTC. The chain has TRBV29-1 and TRBJ1-2; D gene ambiguous. CDR3 length: 14 amino acids. Germline V gives CDR1 SQVTM, CDR2 ANQGSEA. Trimming took off 2 bases at V and 8 bases at J, with 18 bases between the two ends.

This clonotype was seen a handful of times. The chain joins TRBV7-2 to TRBJ1-5; 7 bases fit TRBD1. V lost 5 bases to trimming and J lost 5 bases; unmatched junction nucleotides: 6. Per germline, CDR1 SGHTA and CDR2 FQGNSA. The CDR3 runs to 14 residues. CDR3 coding DNA: TGTGCCAGCAGCCTGACAGGGCGTTATCAGCCCCAGCATTTT. It codes for CASSLTGRYQPQHF.

V and J are TRBV7-8 and TRBJ1-2, with 9 positions matching TRBD1. Per germline, CDR1 SGHVS and CDR2 FQNEAQ. V lost 1 base, J lost 8 bases, and 8 bases stayed unmatched. The CDR3 length is 15 residues. The CDR3, as DNA: TGTGCCAGCAGCTTAGGGGACAGGGCCCTTCAGGGCTACACCTTC. Translating gives CASSLGDRALQGYTF.

This clonotype was detected a few times. The rearrangement joins TRBV29-1 to TRBJ1-1; D not certain. Trimming removed 3 bases from V and 5 bases from J, with 13 bases in between. This CDR3 is 13 amino acids long. Germline CDR1 SQVTM, CDR2 ANQGSEA. CDR3 in DNA: TGCAGCGTTGAGTCGGGGATTGAGACTGAAGCTTTCTTT. Its protein is CSVESGIETEAFF. The full variable domain, in which reference TRBV29-1 and TRBJ1-1 provide the parts outside the CDR3, is SAVISQKPSRDICQRGTSLTIQCQVDSQVTMMFWYRQQPGQSLTLIATANQGSEATYESGFVIDKFPISRPNLTFSTLTVSNMSPEDSSIYLCSVESGIETEAFFGQGTRLTVV.

This clonotype was seen only a few times. This chain uses TRBV28 with TRBJ1-1, with D possibly being TRBD1 (6 bases). Germline CDR1 is MDHEN and CDR2 is SYDVKM. The ends were cut back, 4 bases at V and 5 bases at J, with 23 bases in the middle. The CDR3 totals 17 residues. DNA of the CDR3: TGTGCCAGCAGTTCTCCCTGGGGGTCACAGGGTGAAACTGAAGCTTTCTTT. Its protein is CASSSPWGSQGETEAFF.